The 6 T cell receptor beta chains listed next were all sequenced from one sample in a study of glioma-infiltrating T cells. Using RNA template, CDR3s of TCR alpha and beta were amplified with iRepertoire arm-PCR. TCRdb re-called the multiplex PCR reads with MiXCR, one entry per CDR3 protein. The data show about 140,000 distinct CDR3 sequences, 30% to 40% seen once. The specimen sequenced was glioma tissue, nonneoplastic brain tissue, or PBMCs (not recorded which). Receptors originate from a human donor with low-grade glioma or glioblastoma, undergoing nonglioma brain surgery, or in good health (not recorded which).

This chain uses TRBV6-1 with TRBJ2-7; maybe TRBD2 (5 bases). The V gene's germline CDR1 is MNHNS and CDR2 SASEGT. V lost 6 bases and J lost 3, with 9 bases in between. There are 12 residues in the CDR3. CDR3 residues: CASSPDYYEQYF. CDR3 nucleotide sequence: TGTGCCAGCAGCCCTGACTACTACGAGCAGTACTTC.

V is TRBV19 and J is TRBJ2-2; 9 nucleotides agree with TRBD2. Trimming removed 1 base from V and 7 bases from J; junction bases left unmatched: 7. From germline, CDR1 is LNHDA and CDR2 SQIVND (reference sequence). The CDR3 covers 16 residues. CDR3: CASSIARLAVGGELFF. In DNA, the CDR3 is TGTGCCAGTAGTATAGCGAGACTAGCGGTCGGCGGGGAGCTGTTTTTT.

The rearrangement uses TRBV7-2 and TRBJ1-2, with 7 bases lining up with TRBD1. With 5 bases clipped from V and 0 bases from J, the junction kept 9 bases outside the gene matches. CDR1 is SGHTA and CDR2 is FQGNSA in the germline V gene. The CDR3 consists of 16 residues. The DNA of the CDR3 is TGTGCCAGCAGCACCCCCGACGGGACAGCTAACTATGGCTACACCTTC. It is translated as CASSTPDGTANYGYTF.

This chain connects TRBV6-1 to TRBJ2-6; D gene unclear. Germline lookup yields CDR1 MNHNS and CDR2 SASEGT. This CDR3 has 14 amino acids. V gave up 5 bases and J gave up 1 base, with 6 bases separating them. CDR3 sequence: CASSSVSGANVLTF. Here the CDR3 DNA reads TGTGCCAGCAGTAGCGTTTCTGGGGCCAACGTCCTGACTTTC.

The chain employs TRBV7-9 and TRBJ1-1; D is unclear. Trimming pared 3 bases from V and 1 base from J, leaving 9 bases between. Germline V gene lookup returns CDR1 SEHNR and CDR2 FQNEAQ (reference sequence). CDR3 length: 14 residues. For the CDR3, the DNA is TGTGCCAGCAGCTTCGAAGCCGGGAACACTGAAGCTTTCTTT. This translates into CASSFEAGNTEAFF.

In this sample, this clonotype turned up many times. J is TRBJ1-1 and V is TRBV6-1; D remains ambiguous. The CDR3 covers 13 residues. Germline CDR1 and CDR2: MNHNS and SASEGT. V was pared by 5 bases and J by 4 bases, with 11 bases between. The CDR3, as DNA: TGTGCCAGCAGTTATAGGGAGGGCACTGAAGCTTTCTTT. It encodes CASSYREGTEAFF.